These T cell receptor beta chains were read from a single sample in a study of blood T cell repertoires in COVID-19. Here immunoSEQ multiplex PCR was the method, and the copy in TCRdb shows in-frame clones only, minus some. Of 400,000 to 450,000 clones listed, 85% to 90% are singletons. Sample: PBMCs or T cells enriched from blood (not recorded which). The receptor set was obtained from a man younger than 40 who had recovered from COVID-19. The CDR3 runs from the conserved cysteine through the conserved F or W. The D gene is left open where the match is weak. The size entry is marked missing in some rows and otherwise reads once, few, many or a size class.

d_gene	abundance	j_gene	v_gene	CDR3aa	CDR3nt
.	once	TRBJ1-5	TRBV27	CASSPIQGWEYSNQPQHF	TGTGCCAGCAGTCCCATACAGGGTTGGGAGTATAGCAATCAGCCCCAGCATTTT
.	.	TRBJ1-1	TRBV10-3	CAISERIGGGSEAFF	TGTGCCATCAGTGAAAGAATTGGGGGGGGTTCTGAAGCTTTCTTT
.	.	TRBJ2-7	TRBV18	CASSPLSGTHYEQYF	TGTGCCAGCTCACCCCTATCCGGGACACACTACGAGCAGTACTTC
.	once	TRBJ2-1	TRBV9	CASSVEGVAEQFF	TGTGCCAGCAGCGTAGAGGGAGTGGCAGAGCAGTTCTTC
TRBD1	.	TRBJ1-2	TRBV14	CASSPTRDRATNYGYTF	TGTGCCAGCAGCCCTACCCGGGACAGGGCGACTAACTATGGCTACACCTTC
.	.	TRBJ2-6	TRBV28	CASRPPFGSPQSGANVLTF	TGTGCCAGCAGACCACCTTTCGGCAGTCCACAGTCTGGGGCCAACGTCCTGACTTTC
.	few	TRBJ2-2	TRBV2	CASRASPGGTGELFF	TGTGCCAGCAGGGCTAGCCCAGGAGGCACCGGGGAGCTGTTTTTT
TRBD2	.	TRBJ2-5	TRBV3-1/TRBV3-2	CASSQGREGNF	TGTGCCAGCAGCCAAGGGCGGGAGGGCAACTTC
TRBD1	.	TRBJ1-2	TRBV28	CASTSGTGRIYGYTF	TGTGCCAGCACCTCCGGGACAGGGAGAATCTATGGCTACACCTTC
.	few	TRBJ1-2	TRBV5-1	CASSEVQGGGYTF	TGCGCCAGCAGCGAGGTTCAGGGCGGAGGCTACACCTTC
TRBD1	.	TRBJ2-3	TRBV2	CASSEDVTGGLIADTQYF	TGTGCCAGCAGTGAAGACGTGACAGGGGGGCTTATCGCAGATACGCAGTATTTT
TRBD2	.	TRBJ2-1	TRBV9	CASSIGTSGRSGNEQFF	TGTGCCAGCAGCATCGGGACTAGCGGGAGGTCGGGCAATGAGCAGTTCTTC
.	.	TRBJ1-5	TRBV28	CASRPNTGYSNQPQHF	TGTGCCAGCAGACCCAACACAGGGTATAGCAATCAGCCCCAGCATTTT
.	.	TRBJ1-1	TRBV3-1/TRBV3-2	CASRRSQGRNTEAFF	TGTGCCAGCAGACGATCTCAGGGGAGGAACACTGAAGCTTTCTTT
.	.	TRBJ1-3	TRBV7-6	CASSLTLGHVSGNTIYF	TGTGCCAGCAGCTTAACCCTTGGACACGTCTCTGGAAACACCATATATTTT
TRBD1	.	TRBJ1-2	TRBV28	CASSADRANYGYTF	TGTGCCAGCAGTGCGGACAGGGCTAACTATGGCTACACCTTC
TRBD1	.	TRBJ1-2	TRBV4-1	CASSHDRTGLSYGYTF	TGCGCCAGCAGCCACGATAGGACAGGACTCAGTTATGGCTACACCTTC
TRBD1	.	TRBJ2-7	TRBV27	CASSLGTVQYF	TGTGCCAGCAGTCTAGGGACAGTCCAGTACTTC
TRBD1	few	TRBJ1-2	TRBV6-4	CASSDSQGARHGYTF	TGTGCCAGCAGTGACTCACAGGGGGCGAGGCATGGCTACACCTTC
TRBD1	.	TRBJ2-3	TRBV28	CASRSGQGSYTQYF	TGTGCCAGCAGATCTGGACAGGGCAGCTATACGCAGTATTTT
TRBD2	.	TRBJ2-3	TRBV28	CASSLLLAGGPVDTQYF	TGTGCCAGCAGTTTGTTGCTAGCGGGAGGGCCAGTAGATACGCAGTATTTT
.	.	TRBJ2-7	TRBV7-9	CASSFDYYEQYF	TGTGCCAGCAGTTTCGACTACTACGAGCAGTACTTC
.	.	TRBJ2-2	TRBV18	CASSPQNTGELFF	TGTGCCAGCTCACCCCAGAACACCGGGGAGCTGTTTTTT
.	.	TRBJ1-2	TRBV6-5	CASSYSDNHYGYTF	TGTGCCAGCAGTTATTCGGACAATCACTATGGCTACACCTTC
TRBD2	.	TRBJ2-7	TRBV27	CASSLSGSAREQYF	TGTGCCAGCAGTCTTAGCGGGAGTGCCCGCGAGCAGTACTTC
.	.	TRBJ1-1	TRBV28	CASSPGGNTEAFF	TGTGCCAGCAGCCCCGGGGGGAACACTGAAGCTTTCTTT
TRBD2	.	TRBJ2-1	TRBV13	CASSLGGRPLSYNEQFF	TGTGCCAGCAGCTTAGGCGGGAGGCCACTCTCCTACAATGAGCAGTTCTTC
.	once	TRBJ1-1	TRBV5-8	CASSSPRLGAREAFF	TGTGCCAGCAGCTCCCCCAGGCTGGGGGCTCGGGAAGCTTTCTTT
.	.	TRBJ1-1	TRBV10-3	CAISESGGRNTEAFF	TGTGCCATCAGTGAGTCGGGGGGGAGAAACACTGAAGCTTTCTTT
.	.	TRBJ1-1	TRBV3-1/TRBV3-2	CASSQVGGAEAFF	TGTGCCAGCAGCCAAGTGGGGGGGGCTGAAGCTTTCTTT
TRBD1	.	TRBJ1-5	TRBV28	CASRLGTGDLEGNQPQHF	TGTGCCAGCCGATTGGGGACAGGGGATTTAGAAGGCAATCAGCCCCAGCATTTT
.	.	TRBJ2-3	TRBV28	CASSLSRGITDTQYF	TGTGCCAGCAGTTTATCACGGGGGATCACAGATACGCAGTATTTT
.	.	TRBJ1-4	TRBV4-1	CASSAGDRGGEKLFF	TGCGCCAGCAGCGCCGGGGACCGGGGGGGTGAAAAACTGTTTTTT
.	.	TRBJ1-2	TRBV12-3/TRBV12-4	CASSPGIRGGYTF	TGTGCCAGCAGTCCCGGGATTCGAGGGGGCTACACCTTC
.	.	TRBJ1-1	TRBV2	CASSGAMNTEAFF	TGTGCCAGCAGTGGGGCAATGAACACTGAAGCTTTCTTT
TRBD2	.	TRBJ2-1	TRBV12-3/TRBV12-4	CASSLAGDEQFF	TGTGCCAGCAGTCTAGCGGGAGATGAGCAGTTCTTC
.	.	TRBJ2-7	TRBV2	CASSVVQPYEQYF	TGTGCCAGCAGTGTAGTACAGCCCTACGAGCAGTACTTC
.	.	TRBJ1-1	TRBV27	CASTLPSGTEAFF	TGTGCCAGCACCCTCCCCTCAGGAACTGAAGCTTTCTTT
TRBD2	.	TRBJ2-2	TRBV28	CASSFASVWGGTGELFF	TGTGCCAGCAGTTTCGCCTCTGTCTGGGGGGGCACCGGGGAGCTGTTTTTT
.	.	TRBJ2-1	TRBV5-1	CASSLGGGFYNEQFF	TGCGCCAGCAGCTTGGGAGGGGGTTTCTACAATGAGCAGTTCTTC
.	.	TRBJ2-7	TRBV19	CASSMSGSPYEQYF	TGTGCCAGTAGTATGAGCGGCAGCCCCTACGAGCAGTACTTC
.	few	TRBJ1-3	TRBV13	CASSPTGNTIYF	TGTGCCAGCAGCCCAACTGGAAACACCATATATTTT
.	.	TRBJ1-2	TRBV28	CASSLTGVYYGYTF	TGTGCCAGCAGTTTAACGGGGGTCTACTATGGCTACACCTTC
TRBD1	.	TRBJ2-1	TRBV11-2	CASSFLFRDRGPNEQFF	TGTGCCAGCAGCTTCTTATTTCGGGACAGGGGCCCCAATGAGCAGTTCTTC
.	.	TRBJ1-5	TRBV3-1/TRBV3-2	CASSHHAGFQPQHF	TGTGCCAGCAGCCACCATGCGGGGTTCCAGCCCCAGCATTTT
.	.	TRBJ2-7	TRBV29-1	CSVSDSTEQYF	TGCAGCGTCTCGGACAGCACCGAGCAGTACTTC
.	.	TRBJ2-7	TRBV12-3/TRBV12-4	CASSPNSYEQYF	TGTGCCAGCAGTCCCAACTCCTACGAGCAGTACTTC
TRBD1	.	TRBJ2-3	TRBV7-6	CASSLALRRQGEADTQYF	TGTGCCAGCAGCTTAGCGTTGAGGAGACAGGGGGAGGCAGATACGCAGTATTTT
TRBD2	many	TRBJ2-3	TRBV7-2	CASSLIRGGGTDTQYF	TGTGCCAGCAGCTTAATTCGCGGGGGGGGGACAGATACGCAGTATTTT
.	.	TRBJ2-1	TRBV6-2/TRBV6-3	CASSYSPYNEQFF	TGTGCCAGCAGTTACAGCCCTTACAATGAGCAGTTCTTC
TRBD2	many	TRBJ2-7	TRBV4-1	CASSQGTGLGTYEQYF	TGCGCCAGCAGCCAGGGTACGGGACTAGGGACCTACGAGCAGTACTTC